Listed below are T cell receptor beta chains from one sample, sequenced in a study of blood T cell repertoires in COVID-19. Clones were sequenced by immunoSEQ multiplex PCR, and TCRdb holds only the in-frame ones, with some missing. The repertoire holds around 30,000 clones, with approximately 77% as singletons. Sequencing was done on a sample of peripheral blood. The receptors originated from a human donor in a cohort sampled during active COVID-19. CDR3s include the opening cysteine and the closing phenylalanine or tryptophan. The order of the fields is V gene, J gene, D gene, clone size, CDR3 DNA, CDR3 protein. A D gene is named only where the DNA matches it firmly. The size of a clone is reported for some rows only, either as once, few or many, or as a class for expanded clones.

V gene: TRBV4-2; J gene: TRBJ1-1; D gene: -; clone size: once; CDR3 DNA: TGTGCCAGCAGCCAAGCGAAAGGGACACCGAACACTGAAGCTTTCTTT; CDR3 protein: CASSQAKGTPNTEAFF
V gene: TRBV24-1; J gene: TRBJ2-7; D gene: -; clone size: -; CDR3 DNA: TGTGCCACCAGTGAATTACACGAAAGCGGAAACTACGAGCAGTACTTC; CDR3 protein: CATSELHESGNYEQYF
V gene: TRBV6-5; J gene: TRBJ1-1; D gene: -; clone size: few; CDR3 DNA: TGTGCCAGCAGTTACTCGACCGGGACTGAAGCTTTCTTT; CDR3 protein: CASSYSTGTEAFF
V gene: TRBV9; J gene: TRBJ2-2; D gene: TRBD2; clone size: once; CDR3 DNA: TGTGCCAGCAGCGCACTAGCGGGAGGTGGGGAGCTGTTTTTT; CDR3 protein: CASSALAGGGELFF
V gene: TRBV5-3; J gene: TRBJ1-2; D gene: TRBD1; clone size: few; CDR3 DNA: TGTGCCAGAAGCTGGCGGGACAGGGGGTTGAATGGCTACACCTTC; CDR3 protein: CARSWRDRGLNGYTF
V gene: TRBV15; J gene: TRBJ1-2; D gene: -; clone size: -; CDR3 DNA: TGTGCCACCAGCAGAGAACGGCAGGCTAACTATGGCTACACCTTC; CDR3 protein: CATSRERQANYGYTF
V gene: TRBV5-1; J gene: TRBJ2-7; D gene: TRBD1; clone size: -; CDR3 DNA: TGCGCCAGCAGCGAAAAGGGACAGACCTACGAGCAGTACTTC; CDR3 protein: CASSEKGQTYEQYF
V gene: TRBV19; J gene: TRBJ2-7; D gene: TRBD1; clone size: -; CDR3 DNA: TGTGCCAGTACTCCGGGACAGGGGGGAACCTACGAGCAGTACTTC; CDR3 protein: CASTPGQGGTYEQYF
V gene: TRBV18; J gene: TRBJ1-2; D gene: TRBD1; clone size: -; CDR3 DNA: TGTGCCAGCTCACCCACAGGGGAAAGTGGCTACACCTTC; CDR3 protein: CASSPTGESGYTF
V gene: TRBV10-2; J gene: TRBJ1-2; D gene: -; clone size: -; CDR3 DNA: TGCGCCAGCAGTGCCCAGCGGGGTGCGGGCTACACCTTC; CDR3 protein: CASSAQRGAGYTF